The rows below give T cell receptor beta chains drawn from one sample of a study of human T cells and chemical hapten exposure. Each CDR3 protein gets one entry after TCRdb re-called the RACE reads with MiXCR. Here the sample spans 300,000 to 400,000 distinct CDR3 sequences, 5.1% being singletons. Sample: whole blood, taken in connection with sensitization to the hapten diphenylcyclopropenone (DPC). The receptors stem from a woman in her fifties or sixties with alopecia areata. Some clones in this sample may be carry-over from other donors' samples. Each CDR3 is given with its conserved first and last residue. The D gene is left open where the match is weak. Expanded clones are given a class, and other clones once, few, many or no size at all.

v_gene,j_gene,d_gene,abundance,CDR3aa,CDR3nt
TRBV5-6,TRBJ2-3,NA,NA,CASRYFRQRTDTQYF,TGTGCCAGCAGGTACTTCCGACAGCGCACAGATACGCAGTATTTT
TRBV6-2/TRBV6-3,TRBJ1-5,NA,many,CASSGTGLNQPQHF,TGTGCCAGCAGTGGGACGGGACTCAATCAGCCCCAGCATTTT
TRBV27,TRBJ2-7,TRBD1,few,CASSTGQGQYEQYF,TGTGCCAGCAGTACGGGACAGGGTCAGTACGAGCAGTACTTC
TRBV19,TRBJ2-5,NA,NA,CASSMGATQYF,TGTGCCAGTAGTATGGGGGCGACCCAGTACTTC
TRBV6-5,TRBJ2-3,TRBD2,many,CASSRGLAESTDTQYF,TGTGCCAGCAGTAGGGGACTAGCGGAGAGCACAGATACGCAGTATTTT
TRBV5-6,TRBJ1-4,TRBD1,few,CASSGDTGGAGEKLFF,TGTGCCAGCAGCGGGGATACAGGGGGCGCGGGTGAAAAACTGTTTTTT
TRBV7-2,TRBJ1-5,TRBD1,few,CASREGQGLGPQHF,TGTGCCAGCAGGGAAGGACAGGGGCTGGGGCCCCAGCATTTT
TRBV29-1,TRBJ1-1,NA,many,CSVPARRDGTEAFF,TGCAGCGTCCCAGCGAGGCGGGATGGCACTGAAGCTTTCTTT
TRBV10-3,TRBJ2-3,TRBD1,many,CAISVQGDPTDTQYF,TGTGCCATCAGTGTCCAGGGGGATCCGACAGATACGCAGTATTTT
TRBV7-2,TRBJ2-3,TRBD2,NA,CASSLELAGGPLDTQYF,TGTGCCAGCAGCTTAGAACTAGCGGGAGGGCCCTTAGATACGCAGTATTTT
TRBV29-1,TRBJ1-1,NA,NA,CSVRGEAAEAFF,TGCAGCGTACGGGGCGAGGCGGCTGAAGCTTTCTTT
TRBV9,TRBJ2-3,NA,many,CASSHTLRADTQYF,TGTGCCAGCAGCCATACCCTTAGGGCAGATACGCAGTATTTT
TRBV27,TRBJ2-7,NA,many,CASSPSRGPYEQYF,TGTGCCAGCAGTCCCTCGCGGGGCCCCTACGAGCAGTACTTC
TRBV6-5,TRBJ2-1,TRBD1,many,CASSGTAAYNEQFF,TGTGCCAGCAGCGGGACAGCCGCCTACAATGAGCAGTTCTTC
TRBV29-1,TRBJ2-7,NA,NA,CSVEADSPYEQYF,TGCAGCGTTGAAGCCGACAGTCCCTACGAGCAGTACTTC
TRBV27,TRBJ2-1,TRBD1,many,CASSLNRGNEQFF,TGTGCCAGCAGTTTAAACAGGGGAAATGAGCAGTTCTTC
TRBV6-5,TRBJ1-6,TRBD1,many,CASSRGQMYLHF,TGTGCCAGCAGCCGGGGACAGATGTACCTCCACTTT
TRBV18,TRBJ2-1,NA,few,CASSPPGQGNYNEQFF,TGTGCCAGCTCACCACCAGGGCAGGGGAACTACAATGAGCAGTTCTTC
TRBV20-1,TRBJ2-7,NA,many,CSARDQASSDYEQYF,TGCAGTGCTAGAGATCAAGCTAGCTCCGACTACGAGCAGTACTTC
TRBV28,TRBJ1-4,NA,many,CASRASLVEKLFF,TGTGCCAGCAGGGCTAGTCTAGTTGAAAAACTGTTTTTT
TRBV12-3/TRBV12-4,TRBJ1-1,TRBD1,many,CASSQGQGRNTEAFF,TGTGCCAGCAGTCAGGGACAGGGGAGGAACACTGAAGCTTTCTTT
TRBV27,TRBJ1-1,NA,NA,CASSPTGWHTEAFF,TGTGCCAGCAGTCCCACAGGTTGGCACACTGAAGCTTTCTTT
TRBV7-7,TRBJ2-2,NA,NA,CASSTVEDGELFF,TGTGCCAGCAGCACGGTGGAGGACGGGGAGCTGTTTTTT
TRBV7-9,TRBJ1-2,NA,NA,CASSHRVFGGSGANYGYTF,TGTGCCAGCAGCCACCGGGTTTTTGGGGGGTCAGGAGCTAACTATGGCTACACCTTC
TRBV30,TRBJ1-6,NA,NA,CAWTGGPAGSPLHF,TGTGCCTGGACCGGAGGACCGGCAGGTTCACCCCTCCACTTT
TRBV3-1,TRBJ1-4,NA,many,CASKRAGLEKLFF,TGTGCCAGCAAACGGGCAGGGTTGGAAAAACTGTTTTTT
TRBV20-1,TRBJ1-2,NA,NA,CSAGVEGNYGYTF,TGCAGTGCTGGCGTGGAAGGAAACTATGGCTACACCTTC
TRBV6-5,TRBJ2-7,TRBD1,many,CASSYSRDRDYEQYF,TGTGCCAGCAGTTACTCCAGGGACAGGGACTACGAGCAGTACTTC
TRBV3-1,TRBJ2-5,NA,many,CASSQAAGQETQYF,TGTGCCAGCAGCCAAGCGGCAGGTCAAGAGACCCAGTACTTC
TRBV28,TRBJ1-5,NA,many,CASTPLAVQLAQHF,TGTGCCAGCACCCCTTTGGCCGTTCAATTGGCCCAGCATTTT